Below, one T cell receptor beta chain is given with its context. Its antigen is unidentified. These data are taken from a study of beta chain features in type 1 diabetes. Study-wide results and caveats: Among patients with Type 1 diabetes, TCRB CDR3s were moderately but significantly shorter in every one of the four CD4+ subsets. PCR, the amplification step, might favor shorter templates, equally in patients and controls. Type 1 diabetes patients had fewer VDJ junction insertions and more deletions.

Expressed TCRB transcripts were sequenced because the entire RNA isolate underwent reverse transcription. Method: immunoSEQ multiplex PCR; TCRdb's copy keeps in-frame clones and lacks some. The data hold about 410,000 clones, with approximately 15% observed a single time. This CDR3 has 13 residues. Germline values: CDR1 MNHNY, CDR2 SVGAGI (reference sequence). Trimming took off 2 bases at V and 0 bases at J, with 4 bases between the two ends. The sequencing sample was made of naive CD4+ T cells from blood. This TCR was recovered from a man aged 30 to 45 in good health. The chain carries TRBV6-6 and TRBJ2-5, with D unclear. CDR3 coding DNA: TGTGCCAGCAGTTACAGGGACCAAGAGACCCAGTACTTC. Translated, it gives CASSYRDQETQYF.